Listed below are T cell receptor beta chains from one sample, sequenced in a study of blood T cells in healthy people across ages. TCRdb re-derived calls from the 5' RACE reads in MiXCR, one entry per CDR3 protein. The sample shows over 600,000 distinct CDR3 sequences, more than 20% of them seen only once. The sequenced material came from blood. These TCRs come from a man aged 65 to 85 in good health. Both conserved end residues are part of each CDR3. D genes are given only for firm matches. Rows give clone size only sometimes, using once, few, many, or a class for an expanded clone.

d_gene,v_gene,abundance,j_gene,CDR3nt,CDR3aa
TRBD2,TRBV14,few,TRBJ2-1,TGTGCCAGCAGCCAAGGAGCGGGAGGATGGGATGAGCAGTTCTTC,CASSQGAGGWDEQFF
NA,TRBV11-2,NA,TRBJ1-2,TGTGCCAGCAGCTTAGCAGGGACCCGCGGCTACACCTTC,CASSLAGTRGYTF
NA,TRBV29-1,NA,TRBJ1-1,TGCAGCGTTGAAGGCGGGACAAAGAACACTGAAGCTTTCTTT,CSVEGGTKNTEAFF
TRBD2,TRBV24-1,NA,TRBJ2-5,TGTGCCGCCAGTGATTCGGGACTAGCCAAGGAGACCCAGTACTTC,CAASDSGLAKETQYF
TRBD1,TRBV2,NA,TRBJ1-2,TGTGCCAGCAGACAGACAGGGTCCTATGGCTACACCTTC,CASRQTGSYGYTF
TRBD2,TRBV7-9,NA,TRBJ2-1,TGTGCCAGCAGCTTAGAGTCTAGCGGGCAGTTCTTC,CASSLESSGQFF
NA,TRBV7-8,NA,TRBJ2-7,TGTGCCAGCAGCTCACCTAACTCCTACGAGCAGTACTTC,CASSSPNSYEQYF
NA,TRBV7-9,few,TRBJ1-1,TGTGCCAGCGGAGTCCGTATGGACAAGAACACTGAAGCTTTCTTT,CASGVRMDKNTEAFF
NA,TRBV28,NA,TRBJ1-5,TGTGCCAGCAGCGGCAGGGGACAGCCCCAGCATTTT,CASSGRGQPQHF
TRBD1,TRBV28,NA,TRBJ2-4,TGTGCCAGCAGTCAACAGGGGGCTGTCAAAAACATTCAGTACTTC,CASSQQGAVKNIQYF
NA,TRBV5-1,few,TRBJ2-5,TGCGCCAGCAGCTTGGACCGTGGGGCTGGGGAGACCCAGTACTTC,CASSLDRGAGETQYF
TRBD1,TRBV12-3/TRBV12-4,few,TRBJ2-5,TGTGCCAGCAACCCAGGGACAGGCGAGCAGTGCTTC,CASNPGTGEQCF
NA,TRBV20-1,NA,TRBJ1-4,TGCAGTGCTAGAAAGGGGTCGGGTAATGAAAAACTGTTTTTT,CSARKGSGNEKLFF
TRBD2,TRBV27,NA,TRBJ2-5,TGTGCCAGCAGTCCCATATGGGGGACTAGCGGGGAAGAGACCCAGTACTTC,CASSPIWGTSGEETQYF
NA,TRBV20-1,NA,TRBJ2-3,TGCAGTGCTAGAGATTGGAGGGCGACAACGGGGGATACGCAGTATTTT,CSARDWRATTGDTQYF
NA,TRBV6-2/TRBV6-3,NA,TRBJ2-2,TGTGCCAGCAGTTACACCCAGACTGTTACCGGGGAGCTGTTTTTT,CASSYTQTVTGELFF
TRBD1,TRBV6-5,few,TRBJ1-5,TGTGCCAGCAGTTACGGACAGGCCAGTCAGCCCCAGCATTTT,CASSYGQASQPQHF
NA,TRBV15,NA,TRBJ2-3,TGTGCCACCAGGAGCGGAGATAGCACAGATGCGCAGTATTTT,CATRSGDSTDAQYF
TRBD2,TRBV27,NA,TRBJ2-7,TGTGCCAGCAGTTTAACCCTAGCGGGTTACGAGCAGTACTTC,CASSLTLAGYEQYF
NA,TRBV18,NA,TRBJ2-7,TGTGCCAGCTCCCCCGGGACAAAGAGCTGCTACGAGCAGTACTTC,CASSPGTKSCYEQYF
NA,TRBV20-1,NA,TRBJ2-1,TGCAGTGCTGAGGAGCGGAACTCCAATGAGCAGTTCTTC,CSAEERNSNEQFF
TRBD2,TRBV9,NA,TRBJ2-5,TGTGCCAGCAGCGTAGCGGGGACTACCCAAGAGACCCAGTACTTC,CASSVAGTTQETQYF
NA,TRBV5-1,many,TRBJ1-2,TGCGCCAGCAGCCCCGGGAGCTATGGCTACACCTTC,CASSPGSYGYTF
NA,TRBV4-1,many,TRBJ1-4,TGCGCCAGCAGCCACGCAACGGGTGGTCTGGTTTTT,CASSHATGGLVF
NA,TRBV25-1,few,TRBJ1-2,TGTGCCAGCAGTGATAACTATGGCTACACCTTC,CASSDNYGYTF
TRBD2,TRBV4-3,many,TRBJ2-3,TGCGCCAGCAGCCAAGATCTTACTAGCGGAAAGGGGGATACGCAGTATTTT,CASSQDLTSGKGDTQYF
NA,TRBV7-9,NA,TRBJ2-4,TGTGCCAGCAGCTTAGGGCAGGCCTCCTCGGGCATTCAGTACTTC,CASSLGQASSGIQYF
TRBD1,TRBV6-1,NA,TRBJ1-2,TGTGCCAGCAGTCAGGGGGGGGCCCTAGCTAACTATGGCTACACCTTC,CASSQGGALANYGYTF
TRBD1,TRBV5-1,NA,TRBJ2-7,TGCGCCAGCAAGGAGGGACAGGGTGGTTACGAGCAGTACTTC,CASKEGQGGYEQYF
NA,TRBV7-2,NA,TRBJ1-1,TGTGCCAGCAGCTCACAATCGACTAAGAACACTGAAGCTTTCTTT,CASSSQSTKNTEAFF
NA,TRBV3-1,NA,TRBJ1-1,TGTGCCAGCAGCCACCTACAGGGAAACACTGAAGCTTTCTTT,CASSHLQGNTEAFF
NA,TRBV15,NA,TRBJ2-5,TGTGCCACCAGCGTACAGGGAGAGACCCAGTACTTC,CATSVQGETQYF
TRBD1,TRBV29-1,NA,TRBJ2-7,TGCAGCGTAGCGACCGGGACAGCAATCTACGAGCAGTACTTC,CSVATGTAIYEQYF
TRBD1,TRBV6-5,few,TRBJ2-7,TGTGCCAGCGGGACAGGGTCAAGGGAGCAGTACTTC,CASGTGSREQYF
TRBD1,TRBV28,NA,TRBJ2-7,TGTGCCAGCAGGCTACAGGGGAGCTACGAGCAGTACTTC,CASRLQGSYEQYF
TRBD2,TRBV3-1,many,TRBJ2-1,TGTGCCAGCAGCCAAATCGGGGAGGGATCCTACAATGAGCAGTTCTTC,CASSQIGEGSYNEQFF
TRBD2,TRBV5-1,few,TRBJ2-7,TGCGCCAGCAGCCCGGGACTAGGACACGAGCAGTACTTC,CASSPGLGHEQYF
TRBD2,TRBV9,few,TRBJ2-1,TGTGCCAGCAGAGGCGGACTAGCGGGAGCCAATGAGCAGTTCTTC,CASRGGLAGANEQFF
NA,TRBV20-1,NA,TRBJ2-4,TGCAGTGCTAGAGATCGGCGAAACATTCAGTACTTC,CSARDRRNIQYF
NA,TRBV10-3,NA,TRBJ2-5,TGTGCCATCAGTGGCGGGACTCGGAAAGAGACCCAGTACTTC,CAISGGTRKETQYF
TRBD2,TRBV2,few,TRBJ2-1,TGTGCCAGCAGTGCGCTTGGACAGAGCGGGACTAGCGGGAGTATCGGTGAGCAGTTCTTC,CASSALGQSGTSGSIGEQFF
NA,TRBV6-6,NA,TRBJ2-7,TGTGCCAGCAACTGGGACGGAAGATACGAGCAGTACTTC,CASNWDGRYEQYF
NA,TRBV4-1,NA,TRBJ2-1,TGCGCCAGCAGCCAACCCCTAGCGAACAATGAGCAGTTCTTC,CASSQPLANNEQFF
NA,TRBV29-1,NA,TRBJ2-5,TGCAGCGTCCAAAAAGGCCTGTACCAAGAGACCCAGTACTTC,CSVQKGLYQETQYF
NA,TRBV5-1,few,TRBJ2-1,TGCGCCAGCAGCTTGAGTTTGCGGGTGGACAACAATGAGCAGTTCTTC,CASSLSLRVDNNEQFF
TRBD1,TRBV15,few,TRBJ2-1,TGTGCCACCAGCAGAGGGACAGGGATTCGGGAGCAGTTCTTC,CATSRGTGIREQFF
TRBD1,TRBV14,few,TRBJ2-5,TGTGCCAGCAGCCCATGGACAGGGGGCGTGGAGACCCAGTACTTC,CASSPWTGGVETQYF
NA,TRBV9,few,TRBJ2-1,TGTGCCAGCAGCGTAGACGAGGGATCCTACAATGAGCAGTTCTTC,CASSVDEGSYNEQFF
NA,TRBV23-1,NA,TRBJ2-7,TGCGCCAGCAGCCACTCAGTGCACGAGCAGTACTTC,CASSHSVHEQYF
TRBD2,TRBV27,few,TRBJ2-5,TGTGCCAGCAGTTCTCCGGCTAGCGGGAGACGGGAGACCCAGTACTTC,CASSSPASGRRETQYF
NA,TRBV20-1,NA,TRBJ1-2,TGCAGTGCTGGCCGCGGGGGGGATAGTAACTATGGCTACACCTTC,CSAGRGGDSNYGYTF
NA,TRBV7-2,NA,TRBJ1-6,TGTGCCAGCAGGAGGGTCCCGCTAAGCTCCTATAATTCACCCCTCCACTTT,CASRRVPLSSYNSPLHF
TRBD1,TRBV4-1,NA,TRBJ2-6,TGCGCCAGCAGCCAAGGACAGGGGCCCCACTCTGGGGCCAACGTCCTGACTTTC,CASSQGQGPHSGANVLTF
TRBD1,TRBV7-9,NA,TRBJ2-7,TGTGCCAGCACCGGGACAGGGAAAGGGTACGAGCAGTACTTC,CASTGTGKGYEQYF
NA,TRBV20-1,few,TRBJ2-7,TGCAGTGCTAGTGTAGGCTACTCCTACGAGCAGTACTTC,CSASVGYSYEQYF
TRBD2,TRBV20-1,NA,TRBJ2-1,TGCAGTGCTAGTCCGGGACTAGCGGGGCTTGTGAATGAGCAGTTCTTC,CSASPGLAGLVNEQFF
NA,TRBV24-1,few,TRBJ2-1,TGTGCCACCGACACTCCTCCCTACAATGAGCAGTTCTTC,CATDTPPYNEQFF